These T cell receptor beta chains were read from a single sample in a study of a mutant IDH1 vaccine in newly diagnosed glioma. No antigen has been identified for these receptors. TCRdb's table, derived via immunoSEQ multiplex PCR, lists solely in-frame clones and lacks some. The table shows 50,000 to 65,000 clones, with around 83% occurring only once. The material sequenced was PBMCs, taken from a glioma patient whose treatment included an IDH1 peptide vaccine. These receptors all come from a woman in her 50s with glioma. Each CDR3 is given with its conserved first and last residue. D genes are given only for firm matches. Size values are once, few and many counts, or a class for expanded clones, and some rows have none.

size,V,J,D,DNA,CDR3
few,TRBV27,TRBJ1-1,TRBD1,TGTGCCAGCAGCAGGCAGGGGGCTGGAACTGAAGCTTTCTTT,CASSRQGAGTEAFF
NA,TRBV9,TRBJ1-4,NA,TGTGCCAGCAGCGGGACCAGCCTAGGGGAAAAACTGTTTTTT,CASSGTSLGEKLFF
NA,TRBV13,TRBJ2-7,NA,TGTGCCACCTCCTTACCCTCCTACGAGCAGTACTTC,CATSLPSYEQYF
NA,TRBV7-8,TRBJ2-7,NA,TGTGCCAGCAGCCAAGTCGGCGCCGGAGGGCAGTACTTC,CASSQVGAGGQYF
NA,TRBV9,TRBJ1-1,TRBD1,TGTGCCAGCAGCGTAGCCGGGACAGGGAGGCCTGAAGCTTTCTTT,CASSVAGTGRPEAFF
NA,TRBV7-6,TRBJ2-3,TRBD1,TGTGCCAGCAGCTTGGGTCCGGACAGGGCCACAGATACGCAGTATTTT,CASSLGPDRATDTQYF
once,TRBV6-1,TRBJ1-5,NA,TGTGCCAGCAGTGAAGCCGGGTTCCCCAATCAGCCCCAGCATTTT,CASSEAGFPNQPQHF
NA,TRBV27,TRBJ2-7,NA,TGTGCCAGCAGTTTATCTCAGACGGGCGAGCAGTACTTC,CASSLSQTGEQYF
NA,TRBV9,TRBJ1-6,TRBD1,TGTGCCGGCCAGGGGACAGGGGTTTTTTCCTATAATTCACCCCTCCACTTT,CAGQGTGVFSYNSPLHF
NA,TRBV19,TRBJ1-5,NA,TGTGCCAGTAGTATAGGTGGAGGCCTCAATCAGCCCCAGCATTTT,CASSIGGGLNQPQHF
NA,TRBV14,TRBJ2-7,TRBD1,TGTGCCAGCAGCCAAGGGGGGACAGGGGTTCCCTACGAGCAGTACTTC,CASSQGGTGVPYEQYF
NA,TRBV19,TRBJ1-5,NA,TGTGCCAGTAGTATAACAACCTATAGCAATCAGCCCCAGCATTTT,CASSITTYSNQPQHF
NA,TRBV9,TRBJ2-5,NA,TGTGCCAGCAGCGTAGGACGTCAGGGGTGGGAGACCCAGTACTTC,CASSVGRQGWETQYF
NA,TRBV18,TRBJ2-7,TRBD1,TGTGCCAGCTCATCCAGACAGGGGGGATCCTACGAGCAGTACTTC,CASSSRQGGSYEQYF
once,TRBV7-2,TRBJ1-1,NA,TGTGCCAGCAGCCTCGGGTCGAACACTGAAGCTTTCTTT,CASSLGSNTEAFF
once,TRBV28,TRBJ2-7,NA,TGTGCCAGCAGTCGGGCGTTGGACTACGAGCAGTACTTC,CASSRALDYEQYF
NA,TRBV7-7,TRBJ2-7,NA,TGTGCCAGCAGCTTAGAGTTTACGTTGGAGCAGTACTTC,CASSLEFTLEQYF
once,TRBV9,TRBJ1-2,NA,TGTGCCAGCAGCACTGGCAGGGGATCATTCTATGGCTACACCTTC,CASSTGRGSFYGYTF
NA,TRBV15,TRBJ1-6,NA,TGTGCCACCAGCAGAGAACCAGGGAATAATTCACCCCTCCACTTT,CATSREPGNNSPLHF
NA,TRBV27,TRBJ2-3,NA,TGTGCCAGCAGTTTACTTAGGGAGGCAGATACGCAGTATTTT,CASSLLREADTQYF
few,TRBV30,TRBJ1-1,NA,TGTGCCTGGTGGGAGGAGGGAGCTTTCTTT,CAWWEEGAFF
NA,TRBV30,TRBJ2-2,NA,TGTGCCTTGGACCCCTGGCGCGCTGGGGAGCTGTTTTTT,CALDPWRAGELFF
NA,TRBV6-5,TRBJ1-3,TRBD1,TGTGCCAGCAGTCAACAGGGGGCTGGTGGAAACACCATATATTTT,CASSQQGAGGNTIYF
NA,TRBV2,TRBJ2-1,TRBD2,TGTGCCAGCAGCGGGACTAGCGTTGAGCAGTTCTTC,CASSGTSVEQFF
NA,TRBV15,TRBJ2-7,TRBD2,TGTGCCACCCGAGCGGGGGTCTTTTCCTACGAGCAGTACTTC,CATRAGVFSYEQYF
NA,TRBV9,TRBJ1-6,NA,TGTGCCAGCAGCGTAAAGGATTCACCCCTCCACTTT,CASSVKDSPLHF
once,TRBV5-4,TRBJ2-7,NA,TGTGCCAGCAGTTTCGTCTCCAACGAGCAGTACTTC,CASSFVSNEQYF
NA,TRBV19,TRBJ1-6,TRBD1,TGTGCCAGTAGGCCGACAGGGGAAAATTCACCCCTCCACTTT,CASRPTGENSPLHF
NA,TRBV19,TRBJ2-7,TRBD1,TGTGCCAGTAGTCAAAAGCACCAGGGGGCATGGGAGCAGTACTTC,CASSQKHQGAWEQYF
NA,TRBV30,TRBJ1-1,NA,TGTGCCTGGACCCCGGGACATTCGAACACTGAAGCTTTCTTT,CAWTPGHSNTEAFF
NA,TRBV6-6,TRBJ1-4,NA,TGTGCCAGCAGTTACGAGGGAAGAACTAATGAAAAACTGTTTTTT,CASSYEGRTNEKLFF
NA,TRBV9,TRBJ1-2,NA,TGTGCCAGCAGCGTAGATTCGACAGCCTATGGCTACACCTTC,CASSVDSTAYGYTF
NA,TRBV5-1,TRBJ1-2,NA,TGCGCCAGCACTTGGGGGGGAGAGCATGGCTACACCTTC,CASTWGGEHGYTF
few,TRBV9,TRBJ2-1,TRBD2,TGTGCCAGCAGCGTAGTAGAGCGGGGGGACAATGAGCAGTTCTTC,CASSVVERGDNEQFF
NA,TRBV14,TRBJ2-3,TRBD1,TGTGCCAGCAGCCCGGGCAGGGGGCATGGAGATACGCAGTATTTT,CASSPGRGHGDTQYF
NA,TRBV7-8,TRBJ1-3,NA,TGTGCCAGCAGCACAGTGAGAAACACCATATATTTT,CASSTVRNTIYF
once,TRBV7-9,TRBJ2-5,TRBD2,TGTGCCAGCAGCCGCGGGGGGGCAGGAGAGACCCAGTACTTC,CASSRGGAGETQYF
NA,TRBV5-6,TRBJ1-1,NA,TGTGCCAGCAGCCCCGATAAGAACACTGAAGCTTTCTTT,CASSPDKNTEAFF
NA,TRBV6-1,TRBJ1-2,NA,TGTGCCAGCAGTCGGAGGGGTGCGCGAACAATTGGCTACACCTTC,CASSRRGARTIGYTF
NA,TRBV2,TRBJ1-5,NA,TGTGCCAGCACGCAGGGCCTTAGCAATCAGCCCCAGCATTTT,CASTQGLSNQPQHF
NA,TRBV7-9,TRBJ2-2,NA,TGTGCCAGCAGCTTACCCGGGGGTGACACCGGGGAGCTGTTTTTT,CASSLPGGDTGELFF
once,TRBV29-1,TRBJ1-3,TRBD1,TGCAGCACCACGGACAGGAGCTCTGGAAACACCATATATTTT,CSTTDRSSGNTIYF
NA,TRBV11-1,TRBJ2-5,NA,TGTGCCGGACGTGGGGCCGAAGAGACCCAGTACTTC,CAGRGAEETQYF
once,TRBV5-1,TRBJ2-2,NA,TGCGCCAGCACCACGGCATTCCAGGGTTCCACCGGGGAGCTGTTTTTT,CASTTAFQGSTGELFF
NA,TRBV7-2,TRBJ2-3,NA,TGTGCCAGCAGCTCCCGCCGGCGGGATACGCAGTATTTT,CASSSRRRDTQYF
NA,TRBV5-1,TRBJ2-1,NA,TGCGCCAGCACTCTGGGGGGGGCCCAAGGCAATGAGCAGTTCTTC,CASTLGGAQGNEQFF
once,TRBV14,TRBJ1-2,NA,TGTGCCAGCAGCCGAGATGAGGTGGGGGGCTACACCTTC,CASSRDEVGGYTF
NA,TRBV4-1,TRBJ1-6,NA,TGCGCCAGCAGCCAAGAGGGACTCGGGGGGTATAATTCACCCCTCCACTTT,CASSQEGLGGYNSPLHF
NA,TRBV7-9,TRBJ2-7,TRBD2,TGTGCCAGCAGCGAAGCGGGACTGGTGTACGAGCAGTACTTC,CASSEAGLVYEQYF
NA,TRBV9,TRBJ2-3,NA,TGTGCCAGCAGCGTAGACCGACCAAGAGGAGATACGCAGTATTTT,CASSVDRPRGDTQYF
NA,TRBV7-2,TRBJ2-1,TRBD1,TGTGCCAGCAGCTACCAATGGACAGGGGCAAATGAGCAGTTCTTC,CASSYQWTGANEQFF
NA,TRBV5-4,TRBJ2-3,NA,TGTGCCAGCAGCCCAGGGGGCACAGATACGCAGTATTTT,CASSPGGTDTQYF
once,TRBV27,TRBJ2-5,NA,TGTGCCAGCAGTTTATCGAGAGGACATACTGCTGAGACCCAGTACTTC,CASSLSRGHTAETQYF
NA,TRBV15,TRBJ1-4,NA,TGTGCCACCAGCAGAGTGGGAGGTGAAAAACTGTTTTTT,CATSRVGGEKLFF
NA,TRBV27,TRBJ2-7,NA,TGTGCCAGCAGTCAGGGGCAGAGCTCCTACGAGCAGTACTTC,CASSQGQSSYEQYF
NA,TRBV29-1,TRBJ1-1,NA,TGCAGCGTTGGAACTATTAACACTGAAGCTTTCTTT,CSVGTINTEAFF
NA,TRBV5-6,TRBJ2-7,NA,TGTGCCAGCAGCTCCAGAGGACTTCACTACGAGCAGTACTTC,CASSSRGLHYEQYF
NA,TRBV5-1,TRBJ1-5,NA,TGCGCCAGCAGCTTGGACGGAACAAATCAGCCCCAGCATTTT,CASSLDGTNQPQHF
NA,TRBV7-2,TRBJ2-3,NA,TGTGCCAGCACCAAGCTGGGGGCCCGCACAGATACGCAGTATTTT,CASTKLGARTDTQYF